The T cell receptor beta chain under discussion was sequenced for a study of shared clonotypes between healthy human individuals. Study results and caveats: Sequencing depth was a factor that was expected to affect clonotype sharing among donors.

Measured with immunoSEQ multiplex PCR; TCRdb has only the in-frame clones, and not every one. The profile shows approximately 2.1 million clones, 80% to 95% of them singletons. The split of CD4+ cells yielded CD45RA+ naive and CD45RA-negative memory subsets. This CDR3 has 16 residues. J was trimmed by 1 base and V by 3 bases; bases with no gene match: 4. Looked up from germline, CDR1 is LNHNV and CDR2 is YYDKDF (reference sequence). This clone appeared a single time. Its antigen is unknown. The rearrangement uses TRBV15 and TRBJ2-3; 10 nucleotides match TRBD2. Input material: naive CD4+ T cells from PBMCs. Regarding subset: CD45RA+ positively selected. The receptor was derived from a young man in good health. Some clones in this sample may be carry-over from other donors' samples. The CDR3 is CATSRTGTSGTDTQYF. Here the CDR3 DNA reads TGTGCCACCAGCAGGACCGGGACTAGCGGCACAGATACGCAGTATTTT. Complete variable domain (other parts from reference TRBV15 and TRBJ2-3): DAMVIQNPRYQVTQFGKPVTLSCSQTLNHNVMYWYQQKSSQAPKLLFHYYDKDFNNEADTPDNFQSRRPNTSFCFLDIRSPGLGDTAMYLCATSRTGTSGTDTQYFGPGTRLTVL.